The 18 T cell receptor beta chains below were found in one sample sequenced in a study of T cell responses to AZD1222 COVID-19 vaccine. Only in-frame clones appear in the TCRdb table, and some are missing; sequencing was by immunoSEQ multiplex PCR. This table holds about 130,000 clones, 87% found once. Material: peripheral blood, obtained on day 0 of AZD1222 vaccination. The receptor set was obtained from an adult in good health.

This clone has a handful of counts. J is TRBJ1-1 and V is TRBV28; tentative D call: TRBD1 (6 bases). The V gene's germline CDR1 is MDHEN and CDR2 SYDVKM. CDR3 length equals 14 residues. V was clipped by 5 bases and J by 0 bases, with 10 bases between them. In DNA form, the CDR3 reads TGTGCCAGCAGTAAGGACAGACTGAACACTGAAGCTTTCTTT. Its protein is CASSKDRLNTEAFF.

The genes are TRBV19 and TRBJ1-3; D unclear. Trimming stripped 10 bases from V and 0 bases from J, with 22 bases between. The CDR3 runs to 17 residues. Germline values: CDR1 LNHDA, CDR2 SQIVND (reference sequence). The CDR3 nucleotides are TGTGCCACCTCCGACCCCGTTTCGTATATCTCTGGAAACACCATATATTTT. Amino acids: CATSDPVSYISGNTIYF. Filled out from reference TRBV19 and TRBJ1-3, the complete variable domain reads DGGITQSPKYLFRKEGQNVTLSCEQNLNHDAMYWYRQDPGQGLRLIYYSQIVNDFQKGDIAEGYSVSREKKESFPLTVTSAQKNPTAFYLCATSDPVSYISGNTIYFGEGSWLTVV.

The rearrangement uses TRBV7-9 and TRBJ1-6; perhaps TRBD1 as D (6 bases). Trimming took off 5 bases at V and 8 bases at J, with 13 bases between the two ends. The CDR3 length is 14 residues. From germline, CDR1 is SEHNR and CDR2 FQNEAQ (reference sequence). The CDR3 spells CASSAYNRDSPLHF. CDR3 DNA sequence: TGTGCCAGCAGCGCCTATAACAGGGATTCACCCCTCCACTTT.

The chain combines TRBV5-1 with TRBJ1-2, with D tentatively TRBD1 (5 bases). The CDR3 loop spans 14 amino acids. CDR1 and CDR2 (germline): SGHRS, YFSETQ. V lost 3 bases and J lost 4, with 13 bases in between. CDR3 nucleotide sequence: TGCGCCAGCAGCTCCATGCTAGACAGCTATGGCTACACCTTC. Its protein is CASSSMLDSYGYTF. Looking up the rest from reference TRBV5-1 and TRBJ1-2 gives the full variable domain: KAGVTQTPRYLIKTRGQQVTLSCSPISGHRSVSWYQQTPGQGLQFLFEYFSETQRNKGNFPGRFSGRQFSNSRSEMNVSTLELGDSALYLCASSSMLDSYGYTFGSGTRLTVV.

The chain carries TRBV3-1 (or the pseudogene TRBV3-2) and TRBJ1-6; 9 bases map to TRBD1. Per the germline V gene, CDR1 is LGHDT and CDR2 is YNNKEL (reference sequence). The CDR3 runs to 18 residues. The junction had 5 bases not matched to a gene; V was cut back by 1 base and J by 1 base. The CDR3 DNA reads TGTGCCAGCAGCCAAGGGAAACAGGGGGCGTCCTATAATTCACCCCTCCACTTT. This sequence encodes CASSQGKQGASYNSPLHF.

The CDR3 spells CAISGLSRVTDGYTF. The CDR3 region has the DNA TGTGCCATCAGTGGGCTTAGCAGGGTTACGGATGGCTACACCTTC. The chain recombines TRBV10-3 with TRBJ1-2, with a weak D call TRBD1 (5 bases). The length of the CDR3 is 15 residues. V was shortened by 4 bases and J by 6 bases, with 18 bases between the two germline ends. Germline V gene sequence: CDR1 ENHRY, CDR2 SYGVKD.

This clone was observed a single time. The rearrangement links TRBV3-1 (or the pseudogene TRBV3-2) to TRBJ1-5, with 10 bases identical to TRBD1. J was trimmed by 6 bases and V by 3 bases; bases with no gene match: 11. Germline V gives CDR1 LGHDT, CDR2 YNNKEL (reference sequence). This CDR3 contains 17 residues. DNA of the CDR3: TGTGCCAGCAGCCACCCTAGGGACAGGGGATTTAGTCAGCCCCAGCATTTT. Residues: CASSHPRDRGFSQPQHF.

The chain employs TRBV3-1 (or the pseudogene TRBV3-2) and TRBJ1-1; the D is unclear. The CDR3 totals 14 residues. The V end was cut by 2 bases, the J end by 1 base, with 8 bases between. Germline CDR1 reads LGHDT; CDR2 reads YNNKEL (reference sequence). This chain's CDR3 is CASSQREGNTEAFF. For the CDR3, the DNA is TGTGCCAGCAGCCAACGCGAGGGGAACACTGAAGCTTTCTTT.

This rearrangement joins TRBV27 to TRBJ2-7; D is possibly TRBD1 (6 bases). Germline CDR1 reads MNHEY; CDR2 reads SMNVEV (reference sequence). The V end was cut by 6 bases, the J end by 0 bases, with 18 bases between. The CDR3 runs 16 residues. The chain's CDR3 is CASSPWARTDSYEQYF. The CDR3, as DNA: TGTGCCAGCAGCCCGTGGGCCAGGACAGACTCCTACGAGCAGTACTTC.

The V gene is TRBV7-3, the J gene TRBJ2-3, with D possibly matching TRBD2 (5 bases). Trimming cost V 2 bases and J 0 bases, with 6 bases left between them. The V gene's germline CDR1 is SGHTA and CDR2 FQGTGA. This CDR3 is built from 14 residues. The CDR3: CASSLRGSTDTQYF. The CDR3 DNA is TGTGCCAGCAGCTTACGGGGAAGCACAGATACGCAGTATTTT.

The rearrangement joins TRBV19 to TRBJ1-5, with 10 bases matching TRBD1. Germline CDR1 LNHDA, CDR2 SQIVND (reference sequence). V lost 7 bases and J lost 2; bases outside the gene matches: 5. The CDR3 has 15 residues. The DNA of the CDR3 is TGTGCCAGTATCTCCGGGACAGGGGGCAATCAGCCCCAGCATTTT. It specifies CASISGTGGNQPQHF.

In its sample, this clone was seen once. The DNA of the CDR3 is TGTGCCAGCAGCGCGGGGAGCCTTAGCAATCAGCCCCAGCATTTT. This codes for CASSAGSLSNQPQHF. The V and J genes are TRBV9 and TRBJ1-5, with no clear D. Germline V gives CDR1 SGDLS, CDR2 YYNGEE. Trimming cost V 3 bases and J 0 bases, with 10 bases left between them. The CDR3 is 15 amino acids.

This rearrangement joins TRBV28 to TRBJ1-2; TRBD1 is a possible D gene (6 bases). The CDR3 spans 13 residues. V shed 5 bases and J shed 8 bases, with 15 bases lying between them. Per the germline V gene, CDR1 is MDHEN and CDR2 is SYDVKM. The CDR3 protein is CASSLQGGRGYTF. The CDR3 coding sequence is TGTGCCAGCAGTCTACAGGGCGGGAGAGGCTACACCTTC.

The chain recombines TRBV5-8 with TRBJ2-7; the D is unclear. CDR3 length: 13 residues. Germline CDR1 SGHTS, CDR2 YDEGEE. The ends were cut back, 0 bases at V and 6 bases at J, with 10 bases in the middle. CDR3 nucleotides: TGTGCCAGCAGCTTGGGGTTTGCTACCGAGCAGTACTTC. Translating gives CASSLGFATEQYF.

The chain couples TRBV28 to TRBJ2-2; the match to TRBD1 covers 7 bases. Germline trimming cut 3 bases from V and 5 bases from J; bases unmatched to any gene: 9. The CDR3 length is 16 residues. CDR1 is MDHEN and CDR2 is SYDVKM in the germline V gene. The CDR3 sequence is CASSFAGTAVTGELFF. The DNA for the CDR3 is TGTGCCAGCAGTTTTGCCGGGACAGCAGTTACCGGGGAGCTGTTTTTT. The complete variable domain, with remaining parts taken from reference TRBV28 and TRBJ2-2, reads DVKVTQSSRYLVKRTGEKVFLECVQDMDHENMFWYRQDPGLGLRLIYFSYDVKMKEKGDIPEGYSVSREKKERFSLILESASTNQTSMYLCASSFAGTAVTGELFFGEGSRLTVL.

The V gene is TRBV5-1, the J gene TRBJ2-7; D is possibly TRBD2 (6 bases). V was trimmed by 3 bases and J by 5 bases, leaving 18 bases between them. Germline V gene sequence: CDR1 SGHRS, CDR2 YFSETQ. The CDR3 length is 15 residues. CDR3 sequence (DNA): TGCGCCAGCAGCTCCGGAGGGGACTCTTCTCACGAGCAGTACTTC. It is translated as CASSSGGDSSHEQYF.

V and J are TRBV19 and TRBJ2-5; a possible D gene is TRBD2 (6 bases). The CDR3 sequence is 16 residues long. From germline, CDR1 is LNHDA and CDR2 SQIVND (reference sequence). Trimming removed 1 base from V and 1 base from J, with 13 bases in between. The CDR3 DNA reads TGTGCCAGTAGTATAGGAGATCTGGGGGGCCAAGAGACCCAGTACTTC. Translated, it gives CASSIGDLGGQETQYF.

The count of this clone is one. The V call is TRBV7-2, the J call TRBJ1-1, with a tentative D call TRBD1 (5 bases). The germline V gene encodes CDR1 SGHTA and CDR2 FQGNSA. This CDR3 is 14 amino acids long. Trimming cost V 0 bases and J 5 bases, with 10 bases left between them. The CDR3 coding sequence is TGTGCCAGCAGCTTAGCCAGGGTGCGGACTGAAGCTTTCTTT. Protein: CASSLARVRTEAFF.